These 22 T cell receptor beta chains were sequenced from one sample in a study of blood T cells in healthy people across ages. Sample-barcoded 5' priming and a J-beta primer mix drove a second PCR of roughly 7 to 11 cycles. A single record per CDR3 protein comes from TCRdb applying MiXCR to the 5' RACE reads. The sample has about 800,000 distinct CDR3 sequences, 25% seen once. This sample also belongs to another study, concerning T cells of mothers and their children.

Sequenced sample: blood. These receptors all stem from a boy aged 5-17 years in good health.

This chain joins TRBV7-2 and TRBJ2-5, with D maybe TRBD2 (5 bases). V lost 2 bases to trimming and J lost 5 bases, with 15 bases between them. Per the germline V gene, CDR1 is SGHTA and CDR2 is FQGNSA. This CDR3 has 15 residues. This chain's CDR3 is CASSLPLLDWETQYF. The CDR3 coding sequence is TGTGCCAGCAGCTTACCTCTATTGGACTGGGAGACCCAGTACTTC.

The sample holds a few counts of this clonotype. The chain has TRBV7-2 and TRBJ2-7; 11 bases fit TRBD2. This CDR3 is 16 amino acids long. V lost 4 bases, J lost 2 bases, and 7 bases stayed unmatched. The V gene's germline CDR1 is SGHTA and CDR2 FQGNSA. The CDR3 spells CASSSGGGLAAYEQYF. The CDR3 bases are TGTGCCAGCAGCTCTGGGGGGGGACTAGCGGCCTACGAGCAGTACTTC.

The V and J genes are TRBV11-2 and TRBJ2-1; 10 bases line up with TRBD2. V lost 5 bases to trimming and J lost 0 bases; unmatched junction nucleotides: 7. CDR3 length equals 17 residues. Germline CDR1 is SGHAT and CDR2 is FQNNGV. The chain's CDR3 is CASSPQAGGSSYNEQFF. CDR3 DNA sequence: TGTGCCAGCAGCCCCCAAGCGGGAGGGAGCTCCTACAATGAGCAGTTCTTC.

V and J are TRBV28 and TRBJ2-5; no clear D. The DNA end favors TRBJ2-7, so the J call may be wrong. The CDR3 is 15 residues long. In germline, CDR1 is MDHEN, CDR2 SYDVKM. In DNA, the CDR3 is TGTGCCACCGAAGAGAGAACCCGACCAGTCTACGAGCAGTACTTC. Protein sequence: CATEERTRPVYEQYF.

This rearrangement joins TRBV20-1 to TRBJ2-3; D is perhaps TRBD2 (5 bases). The CDR3 sequence is 15 residues long. V was shortened by 3 bases and J by 2 bases, with 15 bases between the two germline ends. CDR1 is DFQATT and CDR2 is SNEGSKA in the germline V gene (reference sequence). CDR3 nucleotide sequence: TGCAGTGCTAGCATCCTAGCAGCATTCACAGATACGCAGTATTTT. Translation gives CSASILAAFTDTQYF.

The chain employs TRBV28 and TRBJ2-5, with 8 positions matching TRBD2. The J segment lost 5 bases and the V segment lost 4 bases, leaving 3 bases of the junction unmatched. The germline CDR1 and CDR2 sequences are MDHEN and SYDVKM. CDR3 length: 13 residues. CDR3 nucleotide sequence: TGTGCCAGCAGTTCCGGGGGGGCTGAGACCCAGTACTTC. Translating it yields CASSSGGAETQYF.

In this sample, this clonotype turned up a few times. The chain recombines TRBV9 with TRBJ1-3, with D possibly TRBD1 on 5 matching bases. V was trimmed by 0 bases and J by 0 bases, leaving 16 bases between them. Per germline, CDR1 SGDLS and CDR2 YYNGEE. The CDR3 runs to 18 residues. The chain's CDR3 is CASSVAEMTDLSGNTIYF. As DNA, the CDR3 is TGTGCCAGCAGCGTAGCTGAGATGACAGACCTCTCTGGAAACACCATATATTTT.

The chain couples TRBV7-2 to TRBJ2-5; 14 bases are shared with TRBD2. TRBJ2-1 matches the DNA end more closely, so the J call is doubtful. The length of the CDR3 is 14 residues. From germline, CDR1 is SGHTA and CDR2 FQGNSA. CDR3 residues: CASSWGLAGVEQFF. In DNA form, the CDR3 reads TGTGCCAGCAGCTGGGGACTAGCGGGAGTTGAGCAGTTCTTC.

This rearrangement joins TRBV6-5 to TRBJ2-1; D is unresolved. Deletions cut 0 bases from V and 5 bases from J, with 8 bases between. This CDR3 region has 14 residues. Germline V lookup: CDR1 MNHEY, CDR2 SVGAGI. The CDR3: CASSYSSGNNEQFF. The CDR3 DNA reads as TGTGCCAGCAGTTACTCGAGTGGGAACAATGAGCAGTTCTTC.

The J gene is TRBJ1-1, the V gene TRBV27; the match to TRBD1 covers 8 bases. The CDR3 is made up of 15 amino acids. Germline V gene sequence: CDR1 MNHEY, CDR2 SMNVEV (reference sequence). V shed 4 bases and J 0 bases; nucleotides not matched to a gene: 4. In DNA form, the CDR3 reads TGTGCCAGCAGTTCCCAGGGGGCAATGAACACTGAAGCTTTCTTT. It is translated as CASSSQGAMNTEAFF.

This clonotype was detected a few times. V and J are TRBV20-1 and TRBJ2-1, with 8 bases that match TRBD2. CDR1 is DFQATT and CDR2 is SNEGSKA in the germline V gene (reference sequence). V was clipped by 7 bases and J by 3 bases; unmatched bases: 5. This CDR3 is 13 amino acids long. CDR3 region: CSGSGSNYNEQFF. CDR3 bases: TGCAGTGGGAGCGGGAGCAACTACAATGAGCAGTTCTTC.

This clonotype was observed a handful of times. This chain links TRBV29-1 with TRBJ2-5; either TRBD1 or TRBD2 may supply D (5 bases each). The V gene's germline CDR1 is SQVTM and CDR2 ANQGSEA. V lost 4 bases and J lost 5, with 17 bases in between. The CDR3 has 14 amino acids. As DNA, the CDR3 is TGCAGCGTTGGGGTCAGGGTCGGGATGGAGACCCAGTACTTC. Translating gives CSVGVRVGMETQYF.

This rearrangement joins TRBV5-1 to TRBJ1-1; D not certain. V lost 1 base, J lost 3 bases, and 10 bases lay in between. This CDR3 is built from 14 residues. CDR1 SGHRS and CDR2 YFSETQ come from the germline V gene. The CDR3 reads CASSLSPLDTEAFF. The CDR3 region has the DNA TGCGCCAGCAGCTTGTCCCCATTGGACACTGAAGCTTTCTTT.

V is TRBV4-3 and J is TRBJ2-3; unclear D gene. CDR1 and CDR2 from the germline V gene are LGHNA and YSLEER. This CDR3 comprises 15 residues. V shed 1 base and J shed 0 bases, with 8 bases lying between them. CDR3: CASSQVGRSTDTQYF. The CDR3 bases are TGCGCCAGCAGCCAAGTCGGTCGCAGCACAGATACGCAGTATTTT.

The V call is TRBV20-1, the J call TRBJ1-4; TRBD1 might be the D (6 bases). Germline CDR1 and CDR2: DFQATT and SNEGSKA (reference sequence). V lost 6 bases and J lost 5, with 16 bases in between. This CDR3 spans 14 amino acids. Here the CDR3 reads CSALPGQLNEKLFF. The CDR3 nucleotides read TGCAGTGCCCTGCCGGGACAATTGAATGAAAAACTGTTTTTT.

The sample holds a few counts of this clonotype. V is TRBV6-5 and J is TRBJ1-2; 8 nucleotides align to TRBD1. Per the germline V gene, CDR1 is MNHEY and CDR2 is SVGAGI. V was clipped by 6 bases and J by 3 bases; unmatched bases: 6. This CDR3 is built from 14 residues. The CDR3 region is CASSPGQADYGYTF. The DNA of the CDR3 is TGTGCCAGCAGCCCGGGACAGGCTGACTATGGCTACACCTTC.

The V and J genes are TRBV7-8 and TRBJ2-7; 11 positions agree with TRBD2. Germline-derived CDR1 and CDR2 are SGHVS and FQNEAQ. Trimming at V came to 5 bases and at J to 3 bases, leaving 9 bases not matched to a gene. The CDR3 sequence is 16 residues long. CDR3 DNA: TGTGCCAGCAGCACCGGGACTAGCGGTTTGAGCTACGAGCAGTACTTC. Protein product: CASSTGTSGLSYEQYF.

This clonotype was counted only a few times. V gene TRBV28 combines with J gene TRBJ1-1; 10 bases are shared with TRBD1. Unmatched junction bases numbered 5, after V lost 4 bases and J lost 3 bases. This CDR3 is 15 amino acids long. The germline V gene encodes CDR1 MDHEN and CDR2 SYDVKM. CDR3 loop: CASSSSGTGDTEAFF. CDR3 nucleotides: TGTGCCAGCAGTTCTTCCGGGACAGGGGACACTGAAGCTTTCTTT.

This clonotype came up once. The V gene is TRBV5-5, the J gene TRBJ1-1, with 7 bases identical to TRBD1. After removal of 4 bases from V and 11 bases from J, the junction contained 8 bases not matched to a gene. This CDR3 comprises 12 residues. Germline lookup yields CDR1 SGHKS and CDR2 YYEKEE (reference sequence). The CDR3 loop reads CASSLTGSVAFF. The CDR3 DNA reads as TGTGCCAGCAGCCTGACAGGGTCGGTTGCTTTCTTT.

This sequence joins TRBV20-1 and TRBJ2-1; D not certain. CDR1 and CDR2 (germline): DFQATT, SNEGSKA (reference sequence). V dropped 5 bases and J dropped 7 bases, with 9 bases sitting between them. The CDR3 length is 11 residues. CDR3 sequence: CSAVTWNEQFF. The CDR3, as DNA: TGCAGTGCTGTAACGTGGAATGAGCAGTTCTTC.

This clonotype was detected ten times or more. The chain combines TRBV7-9 with TRBJ1-2; D unresolved. The V gene lost 5 bases and the J gene lost 7 bases, with 17 bases spanning the gap. CDR1 is SEHNR and CDR2 is FQNEAQ in the germline V gene (reference sequence). The CDR3 length is 14 residues. Here the CDR3 DNA reads TGTGCCAGCAGCCCGGGTCGAGGTTTTGGTGGCTACACCTTC. It translates to CASSPGRGFGGYTF.

This clonotype was detected a few times. The chain links TRBV7-9 to TRBJ1-2, with 12 bases aligning to TRBD1. This CDR3 region has 16 residues. The V segment lost 5 bases and the J segment 4 bases; nucleotides outside the gene matches: 8. Germline-derived CDR1 and CDR2 are SEHNR and FQNEAQ (reference sequence). The CDR3 sequence is CASSEKGTGGLYGYTF. In DNA form, the CDR3 reads TGTGCCAGCAGCGAAAAAGGGACAGGGGGCCTCTATGGCTACACCTTC.